This T cell receptor beta chain is drawn from a study of blood T cell repertoires in COVID-19. Across the study: PBMCs, B-cell-depleted T cells, or T cells provided the cDNA or gDNA that made up the material.

Original processing notes: Reference gene primers were amplified, and this amplification served to estimate nucleated cell counts. Measured with immunoSEQ multiplex PCR; TCRdb has only the in-frame clones, and not every one. Clone size and the V and J calls come from that table; the DNA yielded D and trimming. This sample has around 180,000 clones, with 70% to 90% found just once. V was trimmed by 1 base and J by 2 bases, leaving 11 bases between them. Germline V gene sequence: CDR1 LGHDT, CDR2 YNNKEL (reference sequence). The CDR3 is 15 residues long. This clone has a single count. This receptor was identified in a human donor in a cohort sampled during active COVID-19. The material sequenced was peripheral blood. The rearrangement links TRBV3-1 (or the pseudogene TRBV3-2) to TRBJ2-5; possible D gene TRBD1, 6 bases. CDR3 coding DNA: TGTGCCAGCAGCCAAGGGGTAGGGGGTCAAGAGACCCAGTACTTC. Its protein is CASSQGVGGQETQYF.